The 19 T cell receptor beta chains below were found in one sample sequenced in a study of blood T cell repertoires in COVID-19. Using immunoSEQ multiplex PCR, the repertoire was profiled, and TCRdb retains in-frame clones only, with some absent. The sample shows roughly 570,000 clones, about 89% of them seen only once. Sequencing input: peripheral blood. These receptors were obtained from a woman in her 50s with COVID-19, enrolled during active disease.

This clone was seen once. CDR3 loop: CASSRHRDYGYTF. CDR3 nucleotide sequence: TGTGCCAGCAGCCGCCACAGAGACTATGGCTACACCTTC. J is TRBJ1-2 and V is TRBV3-1 (or the pseudogene TRBV3-2), with D unresolved. V dropped 4 bases and J dropped 3 bases, with 9 bases sitting between them. CDR1 LGHDT and CDR2 YNNKEL come from the germline V gene (reference sequence). The CDR3 covers 13 residues.

V usage is TRBV19 and J usage is TRBJ1-6; 9 positions agree with TRBD1. Germline lookup yields CDR1 LNHDA and CDR2 SQIVND (reference sequence). J gave up 10 bases and V 6 bases, and 13 bases lay outside the gene matches. The CDR3 has 16 residues. CDR3 nucleotides: TGTGCCAGTAGGACCAGCTCCGGGACAGGGAACTCACCCCTCCACTTT. Its protein is CASRTSSGTGNSPLHF.

The V gene is TRBV11-1, the J gene TRBJ2-1; 7 bases are a match to TRBD1. V shed 5 bases, J shed 9 bases, and the junction held 13 bases outside the gene matches. Per the germline V gene, CDR1 is SGHAT and CDR2 is FQDESV (reference sequence). This CDR3 contains 15 residues. The DNA of the CDR3 is TGTGCCAGCAGCCCCAGACAGGGCCGGAGAGTTGAGCAGTTCTTC. Translation gives CASSPRQGRRVEQFF.

The DNA of the CDR3 is TGTGCAAGTCGCCCAGACACGAGCAATCAGCCCCAGCATTTT. This codes for CASRPDTSNQPQHF. The chain has TRBV12-2 and TRBJ1-5; the listed D gene, TRBD1, was not tested against the DNA. TRBV12-2 is noted as a pseudogene. The CDR3 loop spans 14 amino acids.

The chain joins TRBV9 to TRBJ2-1; D perhaps matches TRBD1 (6 bases). The V gene's germline CDR1 is SGDLS and CDR2 YYNGEE. The CDR3 has 14 residues. The V gene lost 4 bases and the J gene lost 10 bases, with 18 bases spanning the gap. The CDR3 DNA sequence: TGTGCCAGCAGCTCTCCCTACAGGGTAGGGGAGCAGTTCTTC. The encoded protein is CASSSPYRVGEQFF.

The chain couples TRBV21-1 to TRBJ1-5; TRBD1 is the table's D call, not checked against the DNA. TRBV21-1 constitutes a pseudogene. This CDR3 is built from 14 residues. The CDR3 sequence: CASTPGHLYQPQHF. The DNA of the CDR3 is TGTGCCAGCACCCCGGGACACCTTTATCAGCCCCAGCATTTT.

The chain combines TRBV29-1 with TRBJ1-1; the D gene is possibly TRBD1 (5 bases). The V and J ends lost 4 bases and 10 bases respectively, with 16 bases between them. Germline values: CDR1 SQVTM, CDR2 ANQGSEA. There are 12 residues in the CDR3. The CDR3 loop reads CSVAQGLVGAFF. The CDR3 coding sequence is TGCAGCGTTGCTCAGGGCCTGGTTGGAGCTTTCTTT.

The V gene is TRBV19, the J gene TRBJ1-2; possible D gene TRBD1, 6 bases. Trimming stripped 0 bases from V and 5 bases from J, with 19 bases between. Looked up from germline, CDR1 is LNHDA and CDR2 is SQIVND (reference sequence). This CDR3 region has 17 residues. Here the CDR3 DNA reads TGTGCCAGTAGTATAGACCTCCCGACAGGTCGGGTATATGGCTACACCTTC. Its protein product is CASSIDLPTGRVYGYTF. Full variable domain (missing parts from reference TRBV19 and TRBJ1-2): DGGITQSPKYLFRKEGQNVTLSCEQNLNHDAMYWYRQDPGQGLRLIYYSQIVNDFQKGDIAEGYSVSREKKESFPLTVTSAQKNPTAFYLCASSIDLPTGRVYGYTFGSGTRLTVV.

The chain combines TRBV3-1 (or the pseudogene TRBV3-2) with TRBJ1-5, with no clear D. Germline V lookup: CDR1 LGHDT, CDR2 YNNKEL (reference sequence). V dropped 3 bases and J dropped 1 base, with 4 bases sitting between them. The CDR3 extends over 13 amino acids. The CDR3: CASSQSSNQPQHF. The DNA of the CDR3 is TGTGCCAGCAGCCAGTCGAGCAATCAGCCCCAGCATTTT.

The chain uses TRBV18 and TRBJ1-5, with D maybe TRBD1 (5 bases). This CDR3 region has 14 residues. V was clipped by 6 bases and J by 0 bases, with 9 bases between them. Germline CDR1 is KGHSH and CDR2 is LQKENI. The CDR3: CASSAGYSNQPQHF. The CDR3 DNA sequence: TGTGCCAGCTCGGCAGGGTATAGCAATCAGCCCCAGCATTTT.

The V and J genes are TRBV4-1 and TRBJ1-3; perhaps TRBD1 as D (5 bases). The CDR3 contains 15 residues. V lost 3 bases and J 3 bases, leaving 12 bases between the germline ends. Germline lookup yields CDR1 MGHRA and CDR2 YSYEKL. CDR3 region: CASSHLGRDGNTIYF. CDR3 in DNA: TGCGCCAGCAGCCACCTGGGCAGGGATGGAAACACCATATATTTT.

The gene calls are TRBV21-1 and TRBJ1-2; the table assigns TRBD1, which was not confirmed against the DNA. TRBV21-1 is a pseudogene locus. CDR3 size: 14 residues. CDR3 residues: CASTRQGAAYGYTF. For the CDR3, the DNA is TGTGCCAGCACCCGACAGGGGGCCGCCTATGGCTACACCTTC.

The chain recombines TRBV9 with TRBJ2-3; 14 bases map to TRBD2. V trimming: 4 bases; J trimming: 4 bases; junction bases outside the gene matches: 11. CDR1 SGDLS and CDR2 YYNGEE come from the germline V gene. This CDR3 contains 18 residues. The CDR3 DNA reads TGTGCCAGCAGCCCCTCCGGGACTAGCGGGAGACCCCCAGATACGCAGTATTTT. Residues: CASSPSGTSGRPPDTQYF.

CDR3 amino acids: CASSYVGQGSSPLHF. CDR3 bases: TGTGCCAGCAGTTACGTTGGACAGGGGAGTTCACCCCTCCACTTT. The rearrangement joins TRBV6-5 to TRBJ1-6; TRBD1 matches 9 bases. The V gene's germline CDR1 is MNHEY and CDR2 SVGAGI. This CDR3 contains 15 residues. V lost 2 bases to trimming and J lost 9 bases; unmatched junction nucleotides: 5.

The J gene is TRBJ2-1, the V gene TRBV6-1; the D gene is possibly TRBD2 (5 bases). CDR3 length equals 17 residues. With 4 bases removed from V and 5 bases from J, the gap between germline ends came to 21 bases. Germline lookup yields CDR1 MNHNS and CDR2 SASEGT. Here the CDR3 reads CASSGRRGLPSDNEQFF. CDR3 nucleotide sequence: TGTGCCAGCAGTGGCCGGCGAGGACTCCCCTCGGACAATGAGCAGTTCTTC.

The rearrangement uses TRBV7-8 and TRBJ1-3; D is possibly TRBD1 (6 bases). Germline loops: CDR1 SGHVS, CDR2 FQNEAQ. The CDR3 loop spans 13 amino acids. V was clipped by 6 bases and J by 2 bases, with 8 bases between them. Written as DNA, the CDR3 is TGTGCCAGCAGAGGGGGGGCTGGAAACACCATATATTTT. Protein sequence: CASRGGAGNTIYF.

The V call is TRBV5-5, the J call TRBJ1-1; D ambiguous. V lost 0 bases and J lost 1, with 13 bases in between. Germline V gene sequence: CDR1 SGHKS, CDR2 YYEKEE (reference sequence). This CDR3 has 16 amino acids. CDR3 sequence (DNA): TGTGCCAGCAGCTTGGCCGTCGGGAGGACGAACACTGAAGCTTTCTTT. Its translation is CASSLAVGRTNTEAFF.

The rearrangement links TRBV7-9 to TRBJ2-1, with D possibly matching TRBD2 (6 bases). This CDR3 has 16 amino acids. V was pared by 0 bases and J by 4 bases, with 13 bases between. Germline lookup yields CDR1 SEHNR and CDR2 FQNEAQ (reference sequence). The CDR3 sequence is CASSLAAGPGYNEQFF. CDR3 sequence (DNA): TGTGCCAGCAGCTTAGCAGCGGGTCCGGGGTACAATGAGCAGTTCTTC.

The genes are TRBV2 and TRBJ1-2, with 8 bases fitting TRBD1. This CDR3 is 13 amino acids long. In germline, CDR1 is SNHLY, CDR2 FYNNEI. Trimming removed 11 bases from V and 6 bases from J; junction bases left unmatched: 11. The chain's CDR3 is CARPPPTGDGYTF. The CDR3 nucleotides are TGTGCCCGCCCCCCTCCGACAGGGGATGGCTACACCTTC.